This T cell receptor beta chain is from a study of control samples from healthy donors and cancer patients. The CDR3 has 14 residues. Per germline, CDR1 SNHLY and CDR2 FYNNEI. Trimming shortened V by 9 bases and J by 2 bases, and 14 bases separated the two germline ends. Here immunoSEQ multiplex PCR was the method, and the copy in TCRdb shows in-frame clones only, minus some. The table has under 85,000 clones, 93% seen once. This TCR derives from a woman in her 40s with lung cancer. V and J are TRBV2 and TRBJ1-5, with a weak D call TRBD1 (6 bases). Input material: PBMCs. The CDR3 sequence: CARGGGDGNQPQHF. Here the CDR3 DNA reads TGTGCCAGAGGGGGTGGGGATGGCAATCAGCCCCAGCATTTT.